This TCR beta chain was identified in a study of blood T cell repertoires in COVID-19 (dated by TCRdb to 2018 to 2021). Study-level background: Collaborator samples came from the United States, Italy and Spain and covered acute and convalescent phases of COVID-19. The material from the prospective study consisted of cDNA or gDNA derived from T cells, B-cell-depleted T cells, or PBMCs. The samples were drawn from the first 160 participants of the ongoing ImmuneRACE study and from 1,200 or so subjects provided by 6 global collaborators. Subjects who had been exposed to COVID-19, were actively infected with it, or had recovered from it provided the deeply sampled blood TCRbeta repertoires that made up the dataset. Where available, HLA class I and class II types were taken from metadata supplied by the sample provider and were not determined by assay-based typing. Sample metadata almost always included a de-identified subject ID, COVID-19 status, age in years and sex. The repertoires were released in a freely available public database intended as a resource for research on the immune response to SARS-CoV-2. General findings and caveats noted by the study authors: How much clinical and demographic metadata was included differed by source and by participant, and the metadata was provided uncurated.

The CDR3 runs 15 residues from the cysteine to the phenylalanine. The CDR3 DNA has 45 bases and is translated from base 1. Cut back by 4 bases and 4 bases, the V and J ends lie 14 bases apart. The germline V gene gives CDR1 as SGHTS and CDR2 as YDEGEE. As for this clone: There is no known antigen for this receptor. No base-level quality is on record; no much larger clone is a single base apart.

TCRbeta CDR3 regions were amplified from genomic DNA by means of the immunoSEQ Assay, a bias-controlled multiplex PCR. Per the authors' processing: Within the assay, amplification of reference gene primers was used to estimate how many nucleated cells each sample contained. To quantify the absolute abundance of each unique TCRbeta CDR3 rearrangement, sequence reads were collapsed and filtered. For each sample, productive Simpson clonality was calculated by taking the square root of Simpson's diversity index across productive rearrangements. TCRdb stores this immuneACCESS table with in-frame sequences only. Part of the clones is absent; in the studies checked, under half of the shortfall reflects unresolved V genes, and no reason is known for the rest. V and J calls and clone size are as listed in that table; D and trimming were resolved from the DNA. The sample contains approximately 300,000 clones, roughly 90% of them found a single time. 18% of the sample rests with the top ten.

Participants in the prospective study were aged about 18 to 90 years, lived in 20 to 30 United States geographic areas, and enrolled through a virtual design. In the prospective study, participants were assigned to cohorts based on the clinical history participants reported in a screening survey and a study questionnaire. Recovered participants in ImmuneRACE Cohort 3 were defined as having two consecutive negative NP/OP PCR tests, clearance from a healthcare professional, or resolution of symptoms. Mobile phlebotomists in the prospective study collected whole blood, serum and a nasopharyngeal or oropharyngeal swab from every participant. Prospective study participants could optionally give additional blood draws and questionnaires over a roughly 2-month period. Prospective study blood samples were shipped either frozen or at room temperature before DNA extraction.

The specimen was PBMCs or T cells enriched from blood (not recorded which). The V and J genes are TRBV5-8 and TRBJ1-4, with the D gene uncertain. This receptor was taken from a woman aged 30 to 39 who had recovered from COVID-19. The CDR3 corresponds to CASSPDMAINEKLFF. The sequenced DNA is TGTGCCAGCAGCCCAGACATGGCCATTAATGAAAAACTGTTTTTT.